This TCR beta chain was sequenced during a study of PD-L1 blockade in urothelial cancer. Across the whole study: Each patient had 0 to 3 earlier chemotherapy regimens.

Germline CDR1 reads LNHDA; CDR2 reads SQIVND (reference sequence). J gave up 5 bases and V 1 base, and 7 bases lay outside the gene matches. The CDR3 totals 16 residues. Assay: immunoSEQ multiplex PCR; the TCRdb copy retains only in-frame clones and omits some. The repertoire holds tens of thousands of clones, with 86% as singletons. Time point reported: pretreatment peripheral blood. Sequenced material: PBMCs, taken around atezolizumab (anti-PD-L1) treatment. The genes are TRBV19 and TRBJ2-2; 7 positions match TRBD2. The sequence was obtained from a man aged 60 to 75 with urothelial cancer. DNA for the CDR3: TGTGCCAGTAGTATAGGGGGGACTATAAGGACCGGGGAGCTGTTTTTT. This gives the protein CASSIGGTIRTGELFF.